Below, 26 T cell receptor beta chains from the same sample are listed, as sequenced in a study of blood T cells in healthy people across ages. Then a second PCR, running about 7 to 11 cycles, was carried out with a sample-barcoded 5' primer and a J-beta primer mix. TCRdb reprocessed the 5' RACE reads via MiXCR and lists one record per CDR3 protein. This table has 850,000 or so distinct CDR3 sequences, about 28% appearing once. Sequenced: blood. The receptors shown here come from a woman aged 80 or over in good health.

This clonotype has at least ten counts. The chain links TRBV10-3 to TRBJ2-5; D may be TRBD2 (6 bases). Germline V gene lookup returns CDR1 ENHRY and CDR2 SYGVKD. V lost 4 bases to trimming and J lost 2 bases, with 14 bases between them. This CDR3 has 15 residues. CDR3 sequence reads: CAISGGRELQETQYF. Here the CDR3 DNA reads TGTGCCATCAGTGGGGGCCGGGAGCTACAAGAGACCCAGTACTTC.

As for this clonotype: Its ends do not fully match the called genes, so a read error is possible. The chain joins TRBV14 to TRBJ1-4; D is ambiguous. The CDR3 has 15 amino acids. Germline CDR1 is SGHDN and CDR2 is FVKESK. This CDR3 is CASSRTRLGNEKRFF. In DNA form, the CDR3 reads TGTGCCAGCAGCCGGACCAGGTTAGGAAATGAAAAACGGTTTTTT. Full variable domain (outside the CDR3, taken from reference TRBV14 and TRBJ1-4): EAGVTQFPSHSVIEKGQTVTLRCDPISGHDNLYWYRRVMGKEIKFLLHFVKESKQDESGMPNNRFLAERTGGTYSTLKVQPAELEDSGVYFCASSRTRLGNEKRFFGSGTQLSVL.

At least ten counts were recorded for this clonotype. The gene calls are TRBV7-2 and TRBJ1-2; D gene unclear. Germline-derived CDR1 and CDR2 are SGHTA and FQGNSA. V gave up 0 bases and J gave up 8 bases, with 13 bases separating them. This CDR3 comprises 14 residues. The CDR3 sequence: CASSLALGSVGYTF. The CDR3 DNA sequence: TGTGCCAGCAGCTTAGCTCTGGGTTCTGTCGGCTACACCTTC.

In this sample, this clonotype turned up once. A clone one base away is much larger, so this may be a read error. The chain uses TRBV7-9 and TRBJ2-1; D remains unclear. V lost 1 base to trimming and J lost 12 bases, with 10 bases between them. Germline lookup yields CDR1 SEHNR and CDR2 FQNEAQ (reference sequence). This CDR3 contains 12 residues. The DNA of the CDR3 is TGTGCCAGCAGCTTAGTCCCCTTCGGGCAGTTCTTC. This gives the protein CASSLVPFGQFF.

This clonotype was recorded at least ten times. This rearrangement joins TRBV6-5 to TRBJ2-1; 12 nucleotides align to TRBD2. J gave up 3 bases and V 2 bases, and 11 bases lay outside the gene matches. Germline CDR1 is MNHEY and CDR2 is SVGAGI. This CDR3 contains 19 residues. The chain's CDR3 is CASSYRLAGARDLYNEQFF. CDR3 DNA: TGTGCCAGCAGTTACCGACTAGCGGGGGCGAGAGACCTCTACAATGAGCAGTTCTTC.

This clonotype appeared a few times. A read error is possible here, since a much larger clone lies one base away. J is TRBJ2-5 and V is TRBV20-1, with 8 bases aligning to TRBD2. Germline assignment: CDR1 DFQATT and CDR2 SNEGSKA (reference sequence). The CDR3 consists of 14 residues. The V segment lost 1 base and the J segment 11 bases; nucleotides outside the gene matches: 12. CDR3 amino acids: CSARALAGPREQYF. The CDR3, as DNA: TGCAGTGCTAGAGCTTTAGCGGGGCCCAGGGAGCAGTACTTC.

This clonotype was seen at least ten times. The chain employs TRBV5-4 and TRBJ2-5, with D hard to call. V was cut by 4 bases and J by 2 bases, with 12 bases left in between. Germline CDR1 is SGHNT and CDR2 is YYREEE (reference sequence). The CDR3 runs 14 residues. The DNA of the CDR3 is TGTGCCAGCAGCATTCCGACATCGCAAGAGACCCAGTACTTC. Its translation: CASSIPTSQETQYF.

V usage is TRBV25-1 and J usage is TRBJ1-1; unclear D gene. V was cut by 5 bases and J by 2 bases, with 6 bases left in between. This CDR3 is 12 amino acids long. CDR1 and CDR2 (germline): MGHDK, SYGVNS. This CDR3 is CASSNKNTEAFF. The DNA of the CDR3 is TGTGCCAGCAGTAATAAAAACACTGAAGCTTTCTTT.

The chain couples TRBV12-3 or TRBV12-4 to TRBJ2-1; 9 bases align to TRBD2. This CDR3 region has 17 residues. The V segment lost 6 bases and the J segment 7 bases; nucleotides outside the gene matches: 16. CDR3 region: CASRKNTGSGSSNEQFF. CDR3 coding DNA: TGTGCCAGCAGGAAAAACACAGGTAGCGGGAGTTCGAATGAGCAGTTCTTC.

The rearrangement uses TRBV5-1 and TRBJ1-2; D may be TRBD1 (5 bases). Germline V gene sequence: CDR1 SGHRS, CDR2 YFSETQ. The V and J ends lost 4 bases and 4 bases respectively, with 14 bases between them. The CDR3 is made up of 14 amino acids. CDR3 protein: CASSPTADPYGYTF. The CDR3 DNA sequence: TGCGCCAGCAGCCCGACAGCGGACCCCTATGGCTACACCTTC.

In its sample, this clonotype was seen many times. This chain uses TRBV7-6 with TRBJ2-7; TRBD1 matches 9 bases. This CDR3 has 16 residues. Losses at the gene ends were 5 bases for V and 1 base for J; bases not matched to a gene: 9. Germline loops: CDR1 SGHVS, CDR2 FNYEAQ. CDR3 sequence (DNA): TGTGCCAGCAGCCCTCGGCCGGGACAGGGTTCCTACGAGCAGTACTTC. Its translation: CASSPRPGQGSYEQYF.

As for this clonotype: This may stem from a read error, because a much larger clone lies one nucleotide away. The chain joins TRBV29-1 to TRBJ2-7; D possibly uses TRBD1 or TRBD2 (5 bases each). V lost 8 bases to trimming and J lost 0 bases, with 14 bases between them. This CDR3 has 13 amino acids. Germline CDR1 SQVTM, CDR2 ANQGSEA. This CDR3 is CSSRGRTSYEQYF. The CDR3 bases are TGCAGCTCCCGGGGCAGGACCTCCTACGAGCAGTACTTC.

This clonotype has only a few counts. This chain uses TRBV5-1 with TRBJ2-1; no definite D call. The last part of the DNA fits TRBJ2-7 better; the J call may be wrong. The CDR3 runs to 16 residues. CDR1 and CDR2 (germline): SGHRS, YFSETQ. CDR3 amino acids: CASSLAADLPYNEQYF. Here the CDR3 DNA reads TGCGCCAGCAGCTTGGCCGCGGATCTTCCTTACAATGAGCAGTACTTC.

This clonotype was counted at least ten times. CDR3 residues: CASSYSAGGAFSYNEQFF. DNA of the CDR3: TGTGCCAGCAGTTACTCGGCGGGGGGGGCCTTCTCCTACAATGAGCAGTTCTTC. This chain links TRBV6-5 with TRBJ2-1, with 9 bases fitting TRBD2. This CDR3 is 18 amino acids long. V dropped 0 bases and J dropped 0; count of bases not matched to a gene: 6. Germline CDR1 MNHEY, CDR2 SVGAGI.

V is TRBV6-2 or TRBV6-3 and J is TRBJ1-1; no clear D. Deletions cut 2 bases from V and 3 bases from J, with 7 bases between. CDR3 length: 13 amino acids. Germline loops: CDR1 MNHEY, CDR2 SVGEGT. CDR3: CASSYEPYTEAFF. DNA for the CDR3: TGTGCCAGCAGTTACGAACCGTACACTGAAGCTTTCTTT.

The chain combines TRBV9 with TRBJ1-1, with TRBD1 identical over 9 bases. CDR1 and CDR2 from the germline V gene are SGDLS and YYNGEE. The CDR3 has 16 residues. V gave up 3 bases and J gave up 1 base; unmatched junction bases: 7. The CDR3, as DNA: TGTGCCAGCAGCGCTCAAGAGGGACAGGGGAACACTGAAGCTTTCTTT. Its protein product is CASSAQEGQGNTEAFF. Full variable domain (missing parts from reference TRBV9 and TRBJ1-1): DSGVTQTPKHLITATGQRVTLRCSPRSGDLSVYWYQQSLDQGLQFLIQYYNGEERAKGNILERFSAQQFPDLHSELNLSSLELGDSALYFCASSAQEGQGNTEAFFGQGTRLTVV.

At least ten counts were recorded for this clonotype. V and J are TRBV20-1 and TRBJ1-2, with D uncertain. Germline CDR1 DFQATT, CDR2 SNEGSKA (reference sequence). The CDR3 extends over 12 amino acids. The V end was cut by 4 bases, the J end by 4 bases, with 10 bases between. CDR3 nucleotides: TGCAGTGCTACCATAGAGGGCTATGGCTACACCTTC. Its translation: CSATIEGYGYTF.

This clonotype was counted at least ten times. The chain is built from TRBV6-1 and TRBJ2-7, with D possibly being TRBD1 (5 bases). Deletions cut 10 bases from V and 3 bases from J, with 16 bases between. This CDR3 comprises 13 residues. Germline CDR1 reads MNHNS; CDR2 reads SASEGT. In DNA, the CDR3 is TGTGCCACCTTACCCTTGGGGCACTACGAGCAGTACTTC. Translation: CATLPLGHYEQYF.

The J gene is TRBJ2-3, the V gene TRBV27, with D maybe TRBD2 (7 bases). This CDR3 has 16 amino acids. V was trimmed by 6 bases and J by 8 bases, leaving 24 bases between them. Germline CDR1 reads MNHEY; CDR2 reads SMNVEV (reference sequence). CDR3: CASRRPRGAPLGTQYF. DNA of the CDR3: TGTGCCAGCAGACGTCCACGGGGGGCCCCGCTCGGTACGCAGTATTTT.

The rearrangement joins TRBV20-1 to TRBJ1-2; D possibly corresponds to TRBD1 (6 bases). CDR3 length: 11 amino acids. Germline V gene lookup returns CDR1 DFQATT and CDR2 SNEGSKA (reference sequence). The DNA of the CDR3 is TGCCTTCCGTGGGGGGCGGGTGGCTACACCTTC. Translation: CLPWGAGGYTF.

The chain couples TRBV21-1 to TRBJ2-1; TRBD2 was called by the table and not checked on the DNA. TRBV21-1 is flagged as a pseudogene. The CDR3 loop spans 15 amino acids. The DNA for the CDR3 is TGTGCCAGCAGCAATCGCGGGGTCTCCTACAATGAGCAGTTCTTC. This codes for CASSNRGVSYNEQFF.

This clonotype was recorded many times. The junction shows a germline mismatch at one end, possibly a read error. This rearrangement joins TRBV6-2 or TRBV6-3 to TRBJ2-3, with D uncertain. This CDR3 has 13 residues. CDR1 and CDR2 (germline): MNHEY, SVGEGT. This CDR3 reads CASGGSRTDTQYF. Written as DNA, the CDR3 is TGCGCCTCAGGTGGTTCTCGCACAGATACGCAGTATTTT.

The V and J genes are TRBV7-2 and TRBJ1-4, with TRBD1 matching 7 bases. The length of the CDR3 is 16 residues. Germline V gene lookup returns CDR1 SGHTA and CDR2 FQGNSA. The junction had 6 bases not matched to a gene; V was cut back by 0 bases and J by 5 bases. The CDR3 is CASSLAAGGVNEKLFF. The DNA for the CDR3 is TGTGCCAGCAGCTTAGCGGCAGGGGGAGTCAATGAAAAACTGTTTTTT.

This clonotype was seen a handful of times. This rearrangement joins TRBV7-2 to TRBJ2-2; D gene ambiguous. CDR1 is SGHTA, CDR2 FQGNSA, per germline. The CDR3 contains 14 residues. Trimming took 2 bases from V and 2 from J, leaving 6 bases between them. The CDR3 nucleotides read TGTGCCAGCAGCTTACATACAAACACCGGGGAGCTGTTTTTT. This translates into CASSLHTNTGELFF.

The table lists this clonotype with a few counts. A read error may produce the germline difference seen at one junction end. The rearrangement uses TRBV2 and TRBJ2-5; no definite D call. In germline, CDR1 is SNHLY, CDR2 FYNNEI. The CDR3 is 13 amino acids. The CDR3 is CTSSVEQQETQYF. The CDR3, as DNA: TGTACCAGCAGTGTGGAACAGCAAGAGACCCAGTACTTC. The whole variable domain, filled in from reference TRBV2 and TRBJ2-5, reads EPEVTQTPSHQVTQMGQEVILRCVPISNHLYFYWYRQILGQKVEFLVSFYNNEISEKSEIFDDQFSVERPDGSNFTLKIRSTKLEDSAMYFCTSSVEQQETQYFGPGTRLLVL.

There are a few counts of this clonotype. A single base separates this from a much larger clone, so it may be a read error. V is TRBV4-3 and J is TRBJ2-5; D ambiguous. The CDR3 has 15 residues. The germline gives CDR1 LGHNA, CDR2 YSLEER. For the CDR3, the DNA is TGCGCCAGCGGCCAAGGTCGCCGAACACAAGAGACCCAGTACTTC. Encoded protein: CASGQGRRTQETQYF.